This record covers a single TCR beta chain. PCR used 60 Vbeta primers and 13 Jbeta primers. Repertoires were generated with immunoSEQ multiplex PCR, while TCRdb's copy carries only in-frame clones and drops some. The profile shows 100,000 to 150,000 clones, 70% to 80% of them singletons. This specimen comes from a study of cytomegalovirus exposure and HLA in healthy donors. The CDR3 is 15 amino acids. V was clipped by 3 bases and J by 3 bases; unmatched bases: 4. CDR1 is SGHTA and CDR2 is FQGNSA in the germline V gene. This TCR derives from a man aged 45-65 years in good health and CMV-seronegative. Sample: PBMCs. V usage is TRBV7-2 and J usage is TRBJ2-3, with TRBD2 matching 9 bases. The CDR3 protein is CASSFEAGGTDTQYF. The CDR3 coding sequence is TGTGCCAGCAGCTTTGAAGCGGGGGGAACAGATACGCAGTATTTT.